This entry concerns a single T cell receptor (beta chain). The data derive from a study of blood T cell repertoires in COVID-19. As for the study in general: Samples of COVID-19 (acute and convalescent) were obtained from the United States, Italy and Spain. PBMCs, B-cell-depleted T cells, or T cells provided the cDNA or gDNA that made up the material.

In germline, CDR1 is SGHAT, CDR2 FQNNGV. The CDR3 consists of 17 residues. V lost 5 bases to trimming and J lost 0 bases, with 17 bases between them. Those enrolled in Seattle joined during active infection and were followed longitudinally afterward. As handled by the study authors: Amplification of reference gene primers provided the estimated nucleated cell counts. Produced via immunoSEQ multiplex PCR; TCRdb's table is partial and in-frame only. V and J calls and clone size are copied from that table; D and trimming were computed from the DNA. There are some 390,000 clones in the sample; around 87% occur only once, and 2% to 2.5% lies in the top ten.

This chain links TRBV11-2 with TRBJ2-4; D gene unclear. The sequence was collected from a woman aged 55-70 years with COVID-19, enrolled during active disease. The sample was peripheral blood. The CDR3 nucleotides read TGTGCCAGCAGCCCCTTTCCCTTTCAGATAGCCAAAAACATTCAGTACTTC. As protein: CASSPFPFQIAKNIQYF.